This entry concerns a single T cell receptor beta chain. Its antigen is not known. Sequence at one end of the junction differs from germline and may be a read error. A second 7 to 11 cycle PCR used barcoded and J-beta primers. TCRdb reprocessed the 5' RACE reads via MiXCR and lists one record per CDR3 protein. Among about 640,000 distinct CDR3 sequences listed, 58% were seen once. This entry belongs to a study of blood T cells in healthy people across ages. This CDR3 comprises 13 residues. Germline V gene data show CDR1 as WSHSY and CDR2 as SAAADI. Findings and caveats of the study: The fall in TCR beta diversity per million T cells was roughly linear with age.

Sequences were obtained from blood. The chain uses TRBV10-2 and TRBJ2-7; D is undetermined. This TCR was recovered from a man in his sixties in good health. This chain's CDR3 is CASSETSAYEQYF. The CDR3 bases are TGTGCCAGCAGTGAAACCTCAGCCTACGAGCAGTACTTC.